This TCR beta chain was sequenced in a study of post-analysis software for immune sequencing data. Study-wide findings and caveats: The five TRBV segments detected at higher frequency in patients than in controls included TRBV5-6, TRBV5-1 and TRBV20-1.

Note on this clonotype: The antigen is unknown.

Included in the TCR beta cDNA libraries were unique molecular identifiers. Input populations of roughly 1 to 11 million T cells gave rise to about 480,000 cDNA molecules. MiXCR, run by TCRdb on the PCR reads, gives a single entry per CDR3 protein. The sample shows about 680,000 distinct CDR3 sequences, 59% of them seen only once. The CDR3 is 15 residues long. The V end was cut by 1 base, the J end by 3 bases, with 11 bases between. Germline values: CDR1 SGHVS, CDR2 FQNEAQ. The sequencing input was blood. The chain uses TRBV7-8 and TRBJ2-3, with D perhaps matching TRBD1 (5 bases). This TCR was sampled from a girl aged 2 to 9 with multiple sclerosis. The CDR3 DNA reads TGTGCCAGCAGCTTAGAGCAGGGTGCGACAGATACGCAGTATTTT. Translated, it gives CASSLEQGATDTQYF.